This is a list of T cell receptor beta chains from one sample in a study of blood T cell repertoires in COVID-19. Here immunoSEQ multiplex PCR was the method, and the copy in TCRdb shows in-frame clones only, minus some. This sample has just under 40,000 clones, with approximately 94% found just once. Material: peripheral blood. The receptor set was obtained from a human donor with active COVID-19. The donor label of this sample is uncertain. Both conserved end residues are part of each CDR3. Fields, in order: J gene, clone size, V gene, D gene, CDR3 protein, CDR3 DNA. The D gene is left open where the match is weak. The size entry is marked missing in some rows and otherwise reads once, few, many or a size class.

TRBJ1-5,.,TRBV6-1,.,CASSELSRGFQPQHF,TGTGCCAGCAGTGAACTTTCGCGGGGGTTTCAGCCCCAGCATTTT
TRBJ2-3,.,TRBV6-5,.,CASGDTSTGTDTQYF,TGTGCCAGCGGGGACACATCCACCGGCACAGATACGCAGTATTTT
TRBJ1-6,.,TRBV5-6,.,CASSLNGPSVLHF,TGTGCCAGCAGCTTAAATGGCCCGAGCGTCCTCCACTTT
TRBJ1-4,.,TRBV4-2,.,CASSQDPAGATNEKLFF,TGTGCCAGCAGCCAAGATCCGGCGGGGGCAACTAATGAAAAACTGTTTTTT
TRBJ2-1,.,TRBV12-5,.,CASGLGPGDEQFF,TGTGCTAGTGGTCTAGGCCCGGGGGATGAGCAGTTCTTC
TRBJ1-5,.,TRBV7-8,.,CASSTGQPQHF,TGTGCCAGCAGCACCGGTCAGCCCCAGCATTTT
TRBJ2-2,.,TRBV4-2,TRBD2,CASSQGPSGTNTGELFF,TGTGCCAGCAGCCAAGGCCCGAGCGGGACGAACACCGGGGAGCTGTTTTTT
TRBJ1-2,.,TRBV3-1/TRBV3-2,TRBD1,CASRRGGLYGYTF,TGTGCCAGCCGCCGAGGGGGCCTTTATGGCTACACCTTC
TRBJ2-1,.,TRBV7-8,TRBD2,CASSGRGGTSSNEQFF,TGTGCCAGCAGCGGGCGGGGGGGTACTAGTTCTAATGAGCAGTTCTTC
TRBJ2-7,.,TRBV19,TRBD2,CASSLRTPKAGDLYEQYF,TGTGCCAGTAGTCTAAGGACACCGAAGGCGGGGGACCTCTACGAGCAGTACTTC
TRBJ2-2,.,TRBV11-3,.,CASSLTAGELFF,TGTGCCAGCAGCTTGACAGCCGGGGAGCTGTTTTTT
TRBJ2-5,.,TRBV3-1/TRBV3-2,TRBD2,CASSQSAGRAETQYF,TGTGCCAGCAGCCAATCAGCGGGACGGGCGGAGACCCAGTACTTC
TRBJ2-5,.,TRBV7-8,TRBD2,CASSLALAGVVETQYF,TGTGCCAGCAGCTTAGCACTAGCGGGAGTTGTGGAGACCCAGTACTTC
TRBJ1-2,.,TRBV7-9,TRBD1,CASRSGTGIEYGYTF,TGTGCCAGCAGATCCGGGACAGGGATCGAGTATGGCTACACCTTC
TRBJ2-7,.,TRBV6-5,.,CASSPAGAAGYEQYF,TGTGCCAGCAGTCCGGCGGGGGCGGCCGGTTACGAGCAGTACTTC
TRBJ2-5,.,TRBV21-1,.,CASTLWASGRGQETQYF,TGTGCCAGCACCCTGTGGGCTAGCGGGAGGGGTCAAGAGACCCAGTACTTC
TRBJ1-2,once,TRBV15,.,CATSGAGRVGYGYTF,TGTGCCACCAGCGGCGCAGGGAGGGTGGGTTATGGCTACACCTTC
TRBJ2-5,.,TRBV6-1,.,CASSEGGTQQETQYF,TGTGCCAGCAGTGAAGGGGGGACACAGCAAGAGACCCAGTACTTC
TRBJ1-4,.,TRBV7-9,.,CASSSQISNEKLFF,TGTGCCAGCAGCTCACAGATAAGTAATGAAAAACTGTTTTTT
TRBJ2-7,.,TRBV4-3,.,CASSQGGQIYEQYF,TGCGCCAGCAGCCAAGGGGGACAAATCTACGAGCAGTACTTC
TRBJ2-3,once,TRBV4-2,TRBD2,CASSQEGRGGGDTQYF,TGTGCCAGCAGCCAAGAGGGACGCGGGGGTGGCGATACGCAGTATTTT
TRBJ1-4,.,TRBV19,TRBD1,CASTINTGGDGEKLFF,TGTGCCAGTACCATAAACACAGGGGGCGACGGTGAAAAACTGTTTTTT
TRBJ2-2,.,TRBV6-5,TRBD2,CASSRSGRNTGELFF,TGTGCCAGCAGCCGTAGCGGGAGAAACACCGGGGAGCTGTTTTTT
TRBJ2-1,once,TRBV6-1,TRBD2,CASSEEAGGWFF,TGTGCCAGCAGTGAAGAGGCGGGGGGATGGTTCTTC
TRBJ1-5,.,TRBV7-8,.,CASSTPVGNQPQHF,TGTGCCAGCAGTACTCCCGTCGGCAATCAGCCCCAGCATTTT
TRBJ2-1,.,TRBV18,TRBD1,CASSPTGGIYNEQFF,TGTGCCAGCTCACCAACAGGGGGGATCTACAATGAGCAGTTCTTC
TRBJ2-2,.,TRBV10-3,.,CAISELGRNTGELFF,TGTGCCATCAGTGAGCTAGGGAGGAACACCGGGGAGCTGTTTTTT
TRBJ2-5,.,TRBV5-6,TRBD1,CASSFGDRDETQYF,TGTGCCAGCAGCTTCGGGGACAGAGACGAGACCCAGTACTTC
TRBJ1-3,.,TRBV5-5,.,CASSLEGLAGRGNTIYF,TGTGCCAGCAGCTTGGAGGGGCTTGCAGGGCGAGGAAACACCATATATTTT
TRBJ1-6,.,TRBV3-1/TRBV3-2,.,CASGGSPLHF,TGTGCCAGCGGAGGTTCACCCCTCCACTTT
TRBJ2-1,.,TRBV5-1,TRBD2,CASSLAGSSYNEQFF,TGCGCCAGCAGCTTAGCGGGGAGCTCCTACAATGAGCAGTTCTTC
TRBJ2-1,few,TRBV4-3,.,CASSQEGGNGEQFF,TGCGCCAGCAGCCAAGAGGGCGGGAATGGTGAGCAGTTCTTC
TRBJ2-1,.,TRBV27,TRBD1,CASSSQGDEQFF,TGTGCCAGCAGTTCCCAGGGGGATGAGCAGTTCTTC
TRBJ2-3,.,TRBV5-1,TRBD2,CASSLGLAGGTTDTQYF,TGCGCCAGCAGTCTAGGACTAGCGGGAGGGACCACAGATACGCAGTATTTT
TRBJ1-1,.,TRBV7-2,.,CASRPQDNLNTEAFF,TGTGCCAGCCGCCCACAGGACAACCTGAACACTGAAGCTTTCTTT
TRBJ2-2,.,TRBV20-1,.,CSASRIGANTGELFF,TGCAGTGCTAGTCGTATAGGGGCGAACACCGGGGAGCTGTTTTTT
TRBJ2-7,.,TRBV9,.,CASSLAGTPEGEQYF,TGTGCCAGCAGCCTCGCCGGGACTCCAGAGGGGGAGCAGTACTTC
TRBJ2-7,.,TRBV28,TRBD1,CASRPGQGGEQYF,TGTGCCAGCAGGCCCGGACAGGGGGGCGAGCAGTACTTC
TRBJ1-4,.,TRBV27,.,CASSFLGVNEKLFF,TGTGCCAGCAGTTTTTTAGGGGTAAATGAAAAACTGTTTTTT
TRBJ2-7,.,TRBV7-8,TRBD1,CASSLAWTGSYEQYF,TGTGCCAGCAGCTTAGCTTGGACAGGTTCCTACGAGCAGTACTTC
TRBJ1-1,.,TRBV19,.,CASSIAGKTEAFF,TGTGCCAGTAGTATCGCCGGTAAGACTGAAGCTTTCTTT
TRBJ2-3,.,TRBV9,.,CASSAEGQGDTQYF,TGTGCCAGCAGCGCCGAGGGGCAGGGGGATACGCAGTATTTT
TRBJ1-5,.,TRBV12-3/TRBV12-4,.,CASSRGPNQPQHF,TGTGCCAGCAGCCGCGGGCCTAATCAGCCCCAGCATTTT
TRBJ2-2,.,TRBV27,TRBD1,CASSLGTGVPGELFF,TGTGCCAGCAGTCTAGGGACAGGGGTGCCCGGGGAGCTGTTTTTT